Following are 12 T cell receptor beta chains from one sample sequenced in a study of blood T cell repertoires in COVID-19. Produced via immunoSEQ multiplex PCR; TCRdb's table is partial and in-frame only. Of 320,000 or so clones listed, around 90% were seen once; the top ten hold less than 5.5%. Material for sequencing was PBMCs or T cells enriched from blood (not recorded which). These receptors all stem from a man aged 30 to 39 who had recovered from COVID-19.

V usage is TRBV28 and J usage is TRBJ1-5; no definite D call. CDR3 size: 15 residues. Germline loops: CDR1 MDHEN, CDR2 SYDVKM. V lost 5 bases and J lost 0, with 11 bases in between. This chain's CDR3 is CASSPTFYSNQPQHF. The CDR3 nucleotides are TGTGCCAGCAGTCCAACCTTCTATAGCAATCAGCCCCAGCATTTT. Full variable domain (missing parts from reference TRBV28 and TRBJ1-5): DVKVTQSSRYLVKRTGEKVFLECVQDMDHENMFWYRQDPGLGLRLIYFSYDVKMKEKGDIPEGYSVSREKKERFSLILESASTNQTSMYLCASSPTFYSNQPQHFGDGTRLSIL.

This clone was counted between two and nine times. The rearrangement links TRBV10-3 to TRBJ1-6; TRBD1 agrees at 8 bases. V lost 8 bases and J lost 2; bases outside the gene matches: 5. CDR1 and CDR2 (germline): ENHRY, SYGVKD. This CDR3 comprises 15 residues. The CDR3 nucleotides read TGTGCCATCGGTAAACAGGGGGCCTATAATTCACCCCTCCACTTT. It specifies CAIGKQGAYNSPLHF.

The rearrangement uses TRBV28 and TRBJ1-2, with D possibly matching TRBD1 (5 bases). The germline V gene encodes CDR1 MDHEN and CDR2 SYDVKM. The ends were cut back, 6 bases at V and 0 bases at J, with 8 bases in the middle. The CDR3 consists of 13 residues. CDR3 amino acids: CASRGLSNYGYTF. The CDR3 coding sequence is TGTGCCAGCAGGGGGCTTTCTAACTATGGCTACACCTTC.

The chain has TRBV28 and TRBJ1-5; 9 nucleotides match TRBD1. Germline values: CDR1 MDHEN, CDR2 SYDVKM. This CDR3 has 15 residues. V was clipped by 7 bases and J by 4 bases; unmatched bases: 8. CDR3 nucleotide sequence: TGTGCCAGCACCCTCGGGGACAGGGAAAATCAGCCCCAGCATTTT. It is translated as CASTLGDRENQPQHF. The complete variable domain, with remaining parts taken from reference TRBV28 and TRBJ1-5, reads DVKVTQSSRYLVKRTGEKVFLECVQDMDHENMFWYRQDPGLGLRLIYFSYDVKMKEKGDIPEGYSVSREKKERFSLILESASTNQTSMYLCASTLGDRENQPQHFGDGTRLSIL.

The chain joins TRBV10-3 to TRBJ2-1; 13 bases are shared with TRBD2. The CDR3 covers 15 residues. Germline lookup yields CDR1 ENHRY and CDR2 SYGVKD. V was clipped by 7 bases and J by 9 bases; unmatched bases: 9. CDR3 sequence reads: CAIKETSGGAGEQFF. As DNA, the CDR3 is TGTGCCATCAAGGAAACTAGCGGGGGGGCGGGTGAGCAGTTCTTC.

The chain uses TRBV19 and TRBJ2-1; 11 nucleotides match TRBD2. Germline V CDR1 and CDR2: LNHDA, SQIVND (reference sequence). V lost 1 base and J lost 8; bases outside the gene matches: 7. The CDR3 is made up of 16 amino acids. The DNA for the CDR3 is TGTGCCAGTAGTATAGTAGCGGGGGGGGTTAGGGATGAGCAGTTCTTC. Encoded protein: CASSIVAGGVRDEQFF.

V is TRBV28 and J is TRBJ1-2; D ambiguous. This CDR3 has 14 amino acids. V was trimmed by 3 bases and J by 2 bases, leaving 10 bases between them. CDR1 is MDHEN, CDR2 SYDVKM, per germline. CDR3 region: CASSLVTYNYGYTF. CDR3 in DNA: TGTGCCAGCAGTTTGGTCACCTACAACTATGGCTACACCTTC.

The gene calls are TRBV7-9 and TRBJ1-2, with D hard to call. Trimming left V 4 bases short and J 0 bases short, with 9 bases between. This CDR3 comprises 14 residues. CDR1 and CDR2 from the germline V gene are SEHNR and FQNEAQ (reference sequence). DNA for the CDR3: TGTGCCAGCAGCTCCCGAATAGCTAACTATGGCTACACCTTC. It yields the protein CASSSRIANYGYTF.

V usage is TRBV6-5 and J usage is TRBJ2-1; unclear D gene. CDR1 is MNHEY and CDR2 is SVGAGI in the germline V gene. The V gene lost 4 bases and the J gene lost 0 bases, with 13 bases spanning the gap. CDR3 length: 16 residues. The DNA for the CDR3 is TGTGCCAGCAGTTCCCCACTTTGGAGCTCCTACAATGAGCAGTTCTTC. This encodes CASSSPLWSSYNEQFF.

The CDR3 loop reads CASSRTGDLQETQYF. The CDR3 DNA reads TGTGCCAGCTCACGGACAGGGGACCTCCAAGAGACCCAGTACTTC. This sequence joins TRBV18 and TRBJ2-5; TRBD1 matches 9 bases. Germline-derived CDR1 and CDR2 are KGHSH and LQKENI. After removal of 4 bases from V and 1 base from J, the junction contained 4 bases not matched to a gene. The CDR3 spans 15 residues. The variable domain in full, with the rest retrieved from reference TRBV18 and TRBJ2-5, is NAGVMQNPRHLVRRRGQEARLRCSPMKGHSHVYWYRQLPEEGLKFMVYLQKENIIDESGMPKERFSAEFPKEGPSILRIQQVVRGDSAAYFCASSRTGDLQETQYFGPGTRLLVL.

The chain recombines TRBV27 with TRBJ1-4; D is perhaps TRBD1 (5 bases). The germline V and J ends were trimmed by 2 bases and 3 bases, with 10 bases remaining between them. The CDR3 extends over 15 amino acids. From germline, CDR1 is MNHEY and CDR2 SMNVEV (reference sequence). CDR3 amino acids: CASSLGATANEKLFF. The CDR3 DNA follows: TGTGCCAGCAGTTTAGGGGCGACGGCTAATGAAAAACTGTTTTTT.

This clone was counted a few times. The rearrangement joins TRBV19 to TRBJ2-7; D ambiguous. Per the germline V gene, CDR1 is LNHDA and CDR2 is SQIVND (reference sequence). Trimming removed 6 bases from V and 3 bases from J, with 15 bases in between. The CDR3 has 14 residues. The CDR3 here is CASSIDGADYEQYF. The CDR3 DNA reads as TGTGCCAGTAGCATCGACGGCGCGGACTACGAGCAGTACTTC.